The table lists the clone carrying this TCR beta chain with a few counts. TCRdb re-analysed the 5' RACE reads in MiXCR, keeping a single row per CDR3 protein. The data show 450,000 to 550,000 distinct CDR3 sequences, just over 20% seen once. The sample belongs to a study of T cells after yellow fever vaccination. The source of this sequence is a man aged 18 to 29 who received the YFV17D yellow fever vaccine. The input for sequencing was PBMCs, taken approximately 20 days after the first yellow fever vaccination.

CDR3 bases: TGTGCCAGCAGTGCACCGGGACTAGCGGGGGACGAGCAGTACTTC. It yields the protein CASSAPGLAGDEQYF. The rearrangement links TRBV6-2 or TRBV6-3 to TRBJ2-7, with TRBD2 matching over 14 bases. V shed 5 bases, J shed 5 bases, and the junction held 5 bases outside the gene matches. The CDR3 is 15 amino acids. Germline V CDR1 and CDR2: MNHEY, SVGEGT.